This T cell receptor beta chain was identified in a study of T cell responses to AZD1222 COVID-19 vaccine. For the study at large: It was second doses at about 4 or about 12 weeks that were pooled.

This clone was counted a few times. Germline V gives CDR1 SGHVS, CDR2 FQNEAQ. V lost 5 bases and J 2 bases, leaving 3 bases between the germline ends. There are 11 residues in the CDR3. TCRdb's copy holds only in-frame clones and misses some; the assay was immunoSEQ multiplex PCR. The data hold around 99,000 clones, with more than 90% observed a single time. The chain couples TRBV7-8 to TRBJ2-5; no reliable D call. The starting material was peripheral blood, obtained on day 0 of AZD1222 vaccination. This receptor was taken from an adult in good health. The CDR3 is CASSPQETQYF. CDR3 DNA sequence: TGTGCCAGCAGCCCACAAGAGACCCAGTACTTC.